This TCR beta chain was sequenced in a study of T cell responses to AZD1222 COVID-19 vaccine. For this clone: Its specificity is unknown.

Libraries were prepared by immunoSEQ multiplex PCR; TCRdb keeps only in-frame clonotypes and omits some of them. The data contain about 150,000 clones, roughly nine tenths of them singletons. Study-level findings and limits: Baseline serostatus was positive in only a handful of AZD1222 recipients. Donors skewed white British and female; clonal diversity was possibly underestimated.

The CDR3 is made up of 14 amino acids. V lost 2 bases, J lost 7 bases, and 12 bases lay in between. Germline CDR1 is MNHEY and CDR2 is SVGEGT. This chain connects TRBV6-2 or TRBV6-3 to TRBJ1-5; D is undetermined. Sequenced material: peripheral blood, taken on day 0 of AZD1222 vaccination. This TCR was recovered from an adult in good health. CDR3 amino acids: CASSYRGSSQPQHF. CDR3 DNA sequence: TGTGCCAGCAGTTACCGAGGGTCGAGCCAGCCCCAGCATTTT.